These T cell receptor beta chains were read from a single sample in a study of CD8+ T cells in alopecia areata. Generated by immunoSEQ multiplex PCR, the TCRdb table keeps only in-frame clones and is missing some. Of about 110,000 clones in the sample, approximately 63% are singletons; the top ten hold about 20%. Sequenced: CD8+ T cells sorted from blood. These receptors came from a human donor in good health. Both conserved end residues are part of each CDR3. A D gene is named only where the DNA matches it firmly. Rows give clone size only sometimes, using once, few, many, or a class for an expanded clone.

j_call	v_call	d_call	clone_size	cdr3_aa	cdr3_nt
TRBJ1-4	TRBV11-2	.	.	CASSLPGEKLFF	TGTGCCAGCAGCCTGCCAGGGGAAAAACTGTTTTTT
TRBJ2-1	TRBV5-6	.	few	CASSLGDLAFQQFF	TGTGCCAGCAGCTTGGGGGATCTAGCGTTTCAGCAGTTCTTC
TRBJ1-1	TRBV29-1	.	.	CSATGAGTGPEAFF	TGCAGCGCCACTGGTGCAGGGACGGGACCTGAAGCTTTCTTT
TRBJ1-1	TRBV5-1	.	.	CASRLHNTEAFF	TGCGCCAGCCGACTCCATAACACTGAAGCTTTCTTT
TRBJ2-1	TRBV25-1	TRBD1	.	CANLDRGTYNEQFF	TGTGCCAACCTGGACAGGGGGACCTACAATGAGCAGTTCTTC
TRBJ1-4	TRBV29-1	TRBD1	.	CSVITSRGAEKLFF	TGCAGCGTTATAACTTCCAGGGGGGCTGAAAAACTGTTTTTT
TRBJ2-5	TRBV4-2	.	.	CASSQEDGEYETQYF	TGTGCCAGCAGCCAAGAGGACGGCGAATACGAGACCCAGTACTTC
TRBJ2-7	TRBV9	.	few	CASGRKAYEQYF	TGTGCCAGCGGCCGGAAGGCCTACGAGCAGTACTTC
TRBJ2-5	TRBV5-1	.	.	CASSLGTSSRETQYF	TGCGCCAGCAGCTTGGGTACTTCATCGAGGGAGACCCAGTACTTC
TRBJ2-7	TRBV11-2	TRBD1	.	CASSLGGQVYEQYF	TGTGCCAGCAGCTTAGGGGGACAGGTCTACGAGCAGTACTTC
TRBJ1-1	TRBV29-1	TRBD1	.	CSVEAGGTEAFF	TGCAGCGTTGAAGCAGGGGGCACTGAAGCTTTCTTT
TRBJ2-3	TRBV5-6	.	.	CASSLGLGDTQYF	TGTGCCAGCAGCCTGGGCCTCGGAGATACGCAGTATTTT
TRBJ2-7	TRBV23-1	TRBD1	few	CASSQPDRGRHEQYF	TGCGCCAGCAGTCAACCTGACAGGGGACGCCACGAGCAGTACTTC
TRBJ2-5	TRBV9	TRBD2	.	CASSVEGRGTQYF	TGTGCCAGCAGCGTAGAAGGGAGGGGGACCCAGTACTTC
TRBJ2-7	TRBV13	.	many	CASSLDAGYEQYF	TGTGCCAGCAGCCTGGACGCAGGCTACGAGCAGTACTTC
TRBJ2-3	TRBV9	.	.	CASSATRTLLTDTQYF	TGTGCCAGCAGCGCGACCCGGACACTTCTCACAGATACGCAGTATTTT
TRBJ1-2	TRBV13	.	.	CASSPQTGGYTF	TGTGCCAGCAGCCCTCAGACCGGTGGCTACACCTTC
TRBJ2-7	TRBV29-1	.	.	CSVGGGVRGLEQYF	TGCAGCGTGGGAGGTGGGGTACGTGGACTCGAGCAGTACTTC
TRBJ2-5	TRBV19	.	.	CASSIVAGFGETQYF	TGTGCCAGTAGTATAGTGGCTGGGTTTGGCGAGACCCAGTACTTC
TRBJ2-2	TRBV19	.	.	CASMRSTGELFF	TGTGCCAGTATGCGTAGCACCGGGGAGCTGTTTTTT
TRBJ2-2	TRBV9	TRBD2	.	CASSLPGGANTGELFF	TGTGCCAGCAGCCTTCCCGGGGGGGCAAACACCGGGGAGCTGTTTTTT
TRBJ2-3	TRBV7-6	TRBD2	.	CASSLNGRDTQYF	TGTGCCAGCAGCTTAAACGGGAGGGATACGCAGTATTTT
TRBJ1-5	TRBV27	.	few	CASSLSSNQPQHF	TGTGCCAGCAGTTTAAGTAGCAATCAGCCCCAGCATTTT
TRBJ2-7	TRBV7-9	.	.	CASSLEANEQYF	TGTGCCAGCAGCTTAGAGGCTAACGAGCAGTACTTC